Presented here are 7 T cell receptor beta chains from one specimen sequenced in a study of blood T cell repertoires in COVID-19. Produced via immunoSEQ multiplex PCR; TCRdb's table is partial and in-frame only. The sample consists of around 250,000 clones, 80% to 90% of them appearing once. The sample was PBMCs or T cells enriched from blood (not recorded which). These receptors originate from a woman aged 50 to 65 who had been exposed to COVID-19.

The chain combines TRBV9 with TRBJ2-1; 7 nucleotides match TRBD2. Trimming cost V 3 bases and J 10 bases; bases outside gene matches: 10. The CDR3 has 14 amino acids. Germline V gene sequence: CDR1 SGDLS, CDR2 YYNGEE. This chain's CDR3 is CASSGTSTGGEQFF. CDR3 bases: TGTGCCAGCAGCGGGACTTCTACGGGGGGAGAGCAGTTCTTC.

The sample holds many counts of this clone. This rearrangement joins TRBV7-9 to TRBJ1-3; weak D call: TRBD1 (6 bases). Germline CDR1 SEHNR, CDR2 FQNEAQ (reference sequence). V dropped 5 bases and J dropped 3 bases, with 11 bases sitting between them. The CDR3 has 14 amino acids. CDR3 in amino acids: CASSINRVGNTIYF. CDR3 sequence (DNA): TGTGCCAGCAGCATAAACAGGGTTGGAAACACCATATATTTT.

The chain has TRBV19 and TRBJ2-5, with TRBD1 matching over 7 bases. This CDR3 contains 13 residues. Trimming took 5 bases from V and 7 from J; bases not matched to a gene: 7. Germline V CDR1 and CDR2: LNHDA, SQIVND (reference sequence). The CDR3 DNA reads as TGTGCCAGTAGTCCCCAAGAGGGGGCGACCCAGTACTTC. Translation: CASSPQEGATQYF.

The V gene is TRBV11-2, the J gene TRBJ2-1, with 10 bases matching TRBD2. Germline CDR1 reads SGHAT; CDR2 reads FQNNGV. V dropped 5 bases and J dropped 8; count of bases not matched to a gene: 15. The CDR3 is 17 residues long. This CDR3 is CASSPRLQRGGFDEQFF. CDR3 coding DNA: TGTGCCAGCAGCCCCCGCCTCCAGCGGGGGGGGTTCGATGAGCAGTTCTTC.

The chain uses TRBV7-2 and TRBJ2-5, with 7 bases matching TRBD1. The CDR3 runs 15 residues. Germline CDR1 is SGHTA and CDR2 is FQGNSA. The V segment lost 1 base and the J segment 6 bases; nucleotides outside the gene matches: 8. CDR3 sequence reads: CASSLVNGQVKTQYF. Here the CDR3 DNA reads TGTGCCAGCAGCTTAGTAAACGGACAGGTTAAGACCCAGTACTTC. The variable domain in full, with the rest retrieved from reference TRBV7-2 and TRBJ2-5, is GAGVSQSPSNKVTEKGKDVELRCDPISGHTALYWYRQSLGQGLEFLIYFQGNSAPDKSGLPSDRFSAERTGGSVSTLTIQRTQQEDSAVYLCASSLVNGQVKTQYFGPGTRLLVL.

This chain joins TRBV3-1 (or the pseudogene TRBV3-2) and TRBJ2-1; TRBD2 agrees at 13 bases. The junction had 10 bases not matched to a gene; V was cut back by 8 bases and J by 6 bases. Germline values: CDR1 LGHDT, CDR2 YNNKEL (reference sequence). This CDR3 region has 16 residues. The CDR3 coding sequence is TGTGCCAGCGCCCAAAAGGGACTAGCGGGGCTCAATGAGCAGTTCTTC. Amino acids: CASAQKGLAGLNEQFF.

The chain uses TRBV7-9 and TRBJ1-5; 7 bases are shared with TRBD1. V lost 5 bases and J lost 6; bases outside the gene matches: 7. The CDR3 has 14 amino acids. Germline V gene lookup returns CDR1 SEHNR and CDR2 FQNEAQ (reference sequence). The CDR3: CASSPDRVSQPQHF. The CDR3 nucleotides read TGTGCCAGCAGCCCTGACAGGGTTTCTCAGCCCCAGCATTTT.